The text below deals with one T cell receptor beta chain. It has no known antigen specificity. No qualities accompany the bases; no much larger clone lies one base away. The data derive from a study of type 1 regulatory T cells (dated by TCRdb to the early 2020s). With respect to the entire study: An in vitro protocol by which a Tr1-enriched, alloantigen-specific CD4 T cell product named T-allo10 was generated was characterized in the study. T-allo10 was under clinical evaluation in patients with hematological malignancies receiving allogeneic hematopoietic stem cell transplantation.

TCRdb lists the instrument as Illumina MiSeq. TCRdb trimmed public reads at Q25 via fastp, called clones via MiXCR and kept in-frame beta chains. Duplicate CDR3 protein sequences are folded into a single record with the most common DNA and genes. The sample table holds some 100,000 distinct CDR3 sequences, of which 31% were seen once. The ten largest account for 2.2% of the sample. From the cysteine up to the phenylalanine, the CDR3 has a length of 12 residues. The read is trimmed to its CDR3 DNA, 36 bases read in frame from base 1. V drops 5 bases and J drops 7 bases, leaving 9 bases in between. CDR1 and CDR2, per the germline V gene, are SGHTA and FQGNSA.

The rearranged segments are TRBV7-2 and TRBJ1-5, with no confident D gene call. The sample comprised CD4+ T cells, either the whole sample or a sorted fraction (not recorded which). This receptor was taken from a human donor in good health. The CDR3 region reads CASSRPFQPQHF. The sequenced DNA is TGTGCCAGCAGCCGTCCTTTCCAGCCCCAGCATTTT.